The clone carrying this T cell receptor beta chain turned up a few times. A mixed TRB-A/B primer pool amplified rearranged TRB by multiplex touch-down PCR. TCRdb reprocessed the multiplex PCR reads via MiXCR and lists one record per CDR3 protein. This repertoire shows fewer than 11,000 distinct CDR3 sequences, around 40% found once; its top ten account for approximately 8.2%. Peripheral blood genomic DNA, not sorted cells or RNA, was the template. The data were taken from a study of T cell repertoires in aging, cancer and after chemotherapy. Study background: Around 8.8 million TCR reads made up the full dataset.

Unmatched junction bases numbered 6, after V lost 8 bases and J lost 6 bases. The CDR3 contains 12 residues. CDR1 and CDR2 from the germline V gene are SEHNR and FQNEAQ (reference sequence). The sequenced material came from blood. The chain is built from TRBV7-9 and TRBJ1-2; 7 bases fit TRBD1. The sequence was obtained from a human donor in good health. This chain's CDR3 is CASVKGADGYTF. CDR3 sequence (DNA): TGTGCCAGCGTAAAGGGGGCGGATGGCTACACCTTC. Based on the CDR3 plus reference TRBV7-9 and TRBJ1-2, the full variable domain is DTGVSQNPRHKITKRGQNVTFRCDPISEHNRLYWYRQTLGQGPEFLTYFQNEAQLEKSRLLSDRFSAERPKGSFSTLEIQRTEQGDSAMYLCASVKGADGYTFGSGTRLTVV.